This is a list of T cell receptor beta chains from one sample in a study of CD8+ T cells in alopecia areata. TCRdb's copy holds only in-frame clones and misses some; the assay was immunoSEQ multiplex PCR. Of about 200,000 clones detected, more than 45% appear once; the ten largest clones hold 5.5%. The sample consisted of CD4+ T cells sorted from blood, taken at week 24, from a patient treated with tofacitinib. These receptors were collected from a human donor with alopecia areata. CDR3s include the opening cysteine and the closing phenylalanine or tryptophan. The order of the fields is D gene, V gene, J gene, clone size, CDR3 DNA, CDR3 protein. D genes are given only for firm matches. Only part of the rows carry a size: once, few, many, or a class if the clone is expanded.

D gene: -
V gene: TRBV5-1
J gene: TRBJ1-1
clone size: -
CDR3 DNA: TGCGCCAGCAGCTTGGCCCCCCAGGGCACTGAAGCTTTCTTT
CDR3 protein: CASSLAPQGTEAFF

D gene: -
V gene: TRBV30
J gene: TRBJ2-1
clone size: -
CDR3 DNA: TGTGCCTGGAGTTCCCTCAATGAGCAGTTCTTC
CDR3 protein: CAWSSLNEQFF

D gene: TRBD1
V gene: TRBV5-1
J gene: TRBJ2-5
clone size: -
CDR3 DNA: TGCGCCAGCAGCGGGGGGACAGGACTTCAAGAGACCCAGTACTTC
CDR3 protein: CASSGGTGLQETQYF

D gene: TRBD2
V gene: TRBV29-1
J gene: TRBJ2-1
clone size: -
CDR3 DNA: TGCAGCGCCCCCCTAGCGGGGGTGAACAATGAGCAGTTCTTC
CDR3 protein: CSAPLAGVNNEQFF

D gene: -
V gene: TRBV4-1
J gene: TRBJ1-2
clone size: -
CDR3 DNA: TGCGCCAGCAGCCCCGGAGCAGGGGATGGCTACACCTTC
CDR3 protein: CASSPGAGDGYTF

D gene: TRBD1
V gene: TRBV2
J gene: TRBJ1-5
clone size: -
CDR3 DNA: TGTGCCAGCAGTGAAACGGGACAGGGCAATCAGCCCCAGCATTTT
CDR3 protein: CASSETGQGNQPQHF

D gene: -
V gene: TRBV7-2
J gene: TRBJ2-7
clone size: -
CDR3 DNA: TGTGCCAGCAGCTTAGCTCGGACTCTAACCGAGCAGTACTTC
CDR3 protein: CASSLARTLTEQYF

D gene: -
V gene: TRBV5-1
J gene: TRBJ2-3
clone size: -
CDR3 DNA: TGCGCCAGCAGCTTCATCACAGCAGATACGCAGTATTTT
CDR3 protein: CASSFITADTQYF

D gene: TRBD1
V gene: TRBV4-1
J gene: TRBJ2-3
clone size: -
CDR3 DNA: TGCGCCAGCAGCCAAGCCCCGGGACAGGTAGCAGATACGCAGTATTTT
CDR3 protein: CASSQAPGQVADTQYF

D gene: -
V gene: TRBV19
J gene: TRBJ1-2
clone size: -
CDR3 DNA: TGTGCCAGTCGGACTCCCTCTAACTATGGCTACACCTTC
CDR3 protein: CASRTPSNYGYTF

D gene: -
V gene: TRBV7-2
J gene: TRBJ1-5
clone size: -
CDR3 DNA: TGTGCCAGCAGCTTATCCGGGACAAGGCAGCCCCAGCATTTT
CDR3 protein: CASSLSGTRQPQHF

D gene: -
V gene: TRBV29-1
J gene: TRBJ1-2
clone size: -
CDR3 DNA: TGCAGCGTTGAAGATCGGAACAGGACCTATGGCTACACCTTC
CDR3 protein: CSVEDRNRTYGYTF

D gene: -
V gene: TRBV5-4
J gene: TRBJ1-2
clone size: few
CDR3 DNA: TGTGCCAGCAGCCCGGGATCCTATGGCTACACCTTC
CDR3 protein: CASSPGSYGYTF

D gene: TRBD2
V gene: TRBV5-1
J gene: TRBJ2-3
clone size: -
CDR3 DNA: TGCGCCAGCAGGTCCGCTAGCGGGAGCACAGATACGCAGTATTTT
CDR3 protein: CASRSASGSTDTQYF

D gene: TRBD2
V gene: TRBV27
J gene: TRBJ2-1
clone size: -
CDR3 DNA: TGTGCCAGCACCGCGCCGGCGGGGGGTTACAATGAGCAGTTCTTC
CDR3 protein: CASTAPAGGYNEQFF

D gene: TRBD2
V gene: TRBV19
J gene: TRBJ2-1
clone size: -
CDR3 DNA: TGTGCCAGTAGTATATCCGCCGGGAGGGCTCGCAATGAGCAGTTCTTC
CDR3 protein: CASSISAGRARNEQFF

D gene: -
V gene: TRBV25-1
J gene: TRBJ2-7
clone size: once
CDR3 DNA: TGTGCCAGCAGTGAAGGGGCCTCCTACGAGCAGTACTTC
CDR3 protein: CASSEGASYEQYF

D gene: TRBD1
V gene: TRBV29-1
J gene: TRBJ1-2
clone size: -
CDR3 DNA: TGCAGCGTTGTTCCTGACAGGGCGTCGTTGGCTAACTATGGCTACACCTTC
CDR3 protein: CSVVPDRASLANYGYTF

D gene: TRBD2
V gene: TRBV7-2
J gene: TRBJ2-5
clone size: -
CDR3 DNA: TGTGCCAGCAGCTTATCCGGGGGGGCTAAGGAGACCCAGTACTTC
CDR3 protein: CASSLSGGAKETQYF

D gene: -
V gene: TRBV2
J gene: TRBJ1-2
clone size: -
CDR3 DNA: TGTGCCAGCAGTTCTCCCAGGTTTTACGCTGGCTACACCTTC
CDR3 protein: CASSSPRFYAGYTF

D gene: -
V gene: TRBV5-4
J gene: TRBJ1-1
clone size: once
CDR3 DNA: TGTGCCAGCAGCTTAAGACGGGACACTGAAGCTTTCTTT
CDR3 protein: CASSLRRDTEAFF

D gene: -
V gene: TRBV7-2
J gene: TRBJ1-2
clone size: many
CDR3 DNA: TGTGCCAGCAGCTTAGCTGATGGGCAGGGCTACAGGGTCACCTTC
CDR3 protein: CASSLADGQGYRVTF

D gene: -
V gene: TRBV6-5
J gene: TRBJ1-2
clone size: few
CDR3 DNA: TGTGCCAGCAGTTACCGTCCATCTTCGAACTATGGCTACACCTTC
CDR3 protein: CASSYRPSSNYGYTF

D gene: -
V gene: TRBV30
J gene: TRBJ1-2
clone size: -
CDR3 DNA: TGTGCCTGGAGTGTACTTGATGGCTACACCTTC
CDR3 protein: CAWSVLDGYTF

D gene: -
V gene: TRBV29-1
J gene: TRBJ2-5
clone size: -
CDR3 DNA: TGCAGCGGGGGACGGTCGTCAGAGACCCAGTACTTC
CDR3 protein: CSGGRSSETQYF

D gene: TRBD2
V gene: TRBV30
J gene: TRBJ2-3
clone size: few
CDR3 DNA: TGTGCCTGGAGTGTTGGGGGGGCAGATACGCAGTATTTT
CDR3 protein: CAWSVGGADTQYF

D gene: TRBD1
V gene: TRBV19
J gene: TRBJ1-5
clone size: few
CDR3 DNA: TGTGCCAGTAGGAGAGGACAGGGAGGCCAGCCCCAGCATTTT
CDR3 protein: CASRRGQGGQPQHF

D gene: -
V gene: TRBV7-9
J gene: TRBJ2-1
clone size: few
CDR3 DNA: TGTGCCAGCAGCATATCCTACAGGGACAATGAGCAGTTCTTC
CDR3 protein: CASSISYRDNEQFF

D gene: -
V gene: TRBV28
J gene: TRBJ1-5
clone size: -
CDR3 DNA: TGTGCCAGCAGGCAGGGAGGGAGCAATCAGCCCCAGCATTTT
CDR3 protein: CASRQGGSNQPQHF

D gene: TRBD1
V gene: TRBV5-1
J gene: TRBJ1-4
clone size: -
CDR3 DNA: TGCGCCAGCAGCTTGTTAGGGACAGGGGATGAAAAACTGTTTTTT
CDR3 protein: CASSLLGTGDEKLFF

D gene: -
V gene: TRBV7-8
J gene: TRBJ1-2
clone size: many
CDR3 DNA: TGTGCCAGCAGCTCAGCGGGACTTGGCTATGGCTACACCTTC
CDR3 protein: CASSSAGLGYGYTF

D gene: -
V gene: TRBV19
J gene: TRBJ1-5
clone size: few
CDR3 DNA: TGTGCCAGTAGTATAGCAACATCCCTTAGCAATCAGCCCCAGCATTTT
CDR3 protein: CASSIATSLSNQPQHF

D gene: -
V gene: TRBV2
J gene: TRBJ2-3
clone size: -
CDR3 DNA: TGTGCCAGCAGTAGAACTGGGGATACGCAGTATTTT
CDR3 protein: CASSRTGDTQYF

D gene: -
V gene: TRBV4-1
J gene: TRBJ1-2
clone size: -
CDR3 DNA: TGCGCCAGCAGCCAAGATCGAGGTGGCTATGGCTACACCTTC
CDR3 protein: CASSQDRGGYGYTF

D gene: -
V gene: TRBV4-2
J gene: TRBJ1-2
clone size: -
CDR3 DNA: TGTGCCAGCAGCCAAGACAGGTCCCCTTTATATGGCTACACCTTC
CDR3 protein: CASSQDRSPLYGYTF

D gene: -
V gene: TRBV2
J gene: TRBJ2-3
clone size: once
CDR3 DNA: TGTGCCAGCAGGCGAACCGGGACAACAGATACGCAGTATTTT
CDR3 protein: CASRRTGTTDTQYF

D gene: -
V gene: TRBV29-1
J gene: TRBJ2-3
clone size: once
CDR3 DNA: TGCAGCGTTGGGGGGACTAGCACAGATACGCAGTATTTT
CDR3 protein: CSVGGTSTDTQYF

D gene: -
V gene: TRBV6-5
J gene: TRBJ1-2
clone size: few
CDR3 DNA: TGTGCCAGCAAAAACTGGGACCGCTCCTATGGCTACACCTTC
CDR3 protein: CASKNWDRSYGYTF

D gene: -
V gene: TRBV7-2
J gene: TRBJ2-5
clone size: -
CDR3 DNA: TGTGCCAGCAGCTTAGCTCCAGGGTACCAAGAGACCCAGTACTTC
CDR3 protein: CASSLAPGYQETQYF

D gene: TRBD2
V gene: TRBV6-5
J gene: TRBJ2-3
clone size: -
CDR3 DNA: TGTGCCAGCAGTAAGGGACTAGCGGGAGGAGATACGCAGTATTTT
CDR3 protein: CASSKGLAGGDTQYF

D gene: TRBD1
V gene: TRBV6-5
J gene: TRBJ2-2
clone size: few
CDR3 DNA: TGTGCCAGTGGCCGGACAGGGGACACCGGGGAGCTGTTTTTT
CDR3 protein: CASGRTGDTGELFF

D gene: TRBD2
V gene: TRBV7-8
J gene: TRBJ2-5
clone size: -
CDR3 DNA: TGTGCCAGCAGCGGAAGGCGGGAGGGCCTAGAGACCCAGTACTTC
CDR3 protein: CASSGRREGLETQYF

D gene: TRBD1
V gene: TRBV6-1
J gene: TRBJ2-2
clone size: -
CDR3 DNA: TGTGCCAGCAGTGCCCGACAGGGTACGGCCGGGGAGCTGTTTTTT
CDR3 protein: CASSARQGTAGELFF

D gene: TRBD1
V gene: TRBV7-2
J gene: TRBJ2-5
clone size: -
CDR3 DNA: TGTGCCAGCAGTTACCAGGGGGCAGGAGAGACCCAGTACTTC
CDR3 protein: CASSYQGAGETQYF

D gene: TRBD2
V gene: TRBV30
J gene: TRBJ2-1
clone size: -
CDR3 DNA: TGTGCCTGGTCGATTAGCGGGAGAGACAATGAGCAGTTCTTC
CDR3 protein: CAWSISGRDNEQFF

D gene: TRBD1
V gene: TRBV6-1
J gene: TRBJ1-2
clone size: few
CDR3 DNA: TGTGCCAGCAGTACTCCAGGGGGCGTCTACACCTTC
CDR3 protein: CASSTPGGVYTF

D gene: TRBD1
V gene: TRBV7-3
J gene: TRBJ2-7
clone size: once
CDR3 DNA: TGTGCCAGCAGCTCGGACAGGGGTAGCGAGCAGTACTTC
CDR3 protein: CASSSDRGSEQYF

D gene: -
V gene: TRBV27
J gene: TRBJ2-5
clone size: few
CDR3 DNA: TGTGCCAGCAGCGGGGGCAGGGAGACCCAGTACTTC
CDR3 protein: CASSGGRETQYF

D gene: -
V gene: TRBV6-5
J gene: TRBJ2-1
clone size: -
CDR3 DNA: TGTGCCAGCAGTCCTTCCCTAGGGCCGATTGAGCAGTTCTTC
CDR3 protein: CASSPSLGPIEQFF

D gene: -
V gene: TRBV7-8
J gene: TRBJ1-5
clone size: few
CDR3 DNA: TGTGCCAGCAGCTTTAGCAATCAGCCCCAGCATTTT
CDR3 protein: CASSFSNQPQHF

D gene: -
V gene: TRBV6-5
J gene: TRBJ2-7
clone size: -
CDR3 DNA: TGTGCCAGCAAATCCAGCGCCACCTACGAGCAGTACTTC
CDR3 protein: CASKSSATYEQYF

D gene: TRBD1
V gene: TRBV27
J gene: TRBJ1-1
clone size: -
CDR3 DNA: TGTGCCAGCAGCTCGGACAGGCTCCTTTCCGAGGAGGCTGAAGCTTTCTTT
CDR3 protein: CASSSDRLLSEEAEAFF

D gene: -
V gene: TRBV6-5
J gene: TRBJ2-1
clone size: -
CDR3 DNA: TGTGCCAGCAGTAATCAGGGGTGGGGGTTGATCTTC
CDR3 protein: CASSNQGWGLIF

D gene: TRBD2
V gene: TRBV25-1
J gene: TRBJ2-7
clone size: -
CDR3 DNA: TGTGCCAGCAGTGAATTAGGGACTAGCGGGAGCCCGCAGTACTTC
CDR3 protein: CASSELGTSGSPQYF

D gene: TRBD1
V gene: TRBV14
J gene: TRBJ2-6
clone size: -
CDR3 DNA: TGTGCCAGCAGAAGAGGGGGCCTCTCTGGGGCCAACGTCCTGACTTTC
CDR3 protein: CASRRGGLSGANVLTF